A single sample gave rise to the 5 T cell receptor beta chains below, sequenced in a study of T-cell memory formation after mild COVID-19. One entry per CDR3 protein, called by TCRdb with MiXCR from the 5' RACE reads. The sample consists of 350,000 to 500,000 distinct CDR3 sequences, 23% of them appearing once. Specimen: PBMCs or a T cell subset sorted from them (not recorded which). These receptor sequences come from an adult woman who had mild COVID-19 (a few samples of this study predate the infection). Cell type and time point are not known.

The chain is built from TRBV20-1 and TRBJ1-1; no definite D call. V was shortened by 3 bases and J by 5 bases, with 13 bases between the two germline ends. The CDR3 length is 13 residues. CDR1 DFQATT and CDR2 SNEGSKA come from the germline V gene (reference sequence). The CDR3 region is CSARPGRQTEAFF. The CDR3 DNA is TGCAGTGCTAGGCCGGGCAGGCAGACTGAAGCTTTCTTT.

V usage is TRBV12-3 or TRBV12-4 and J usage is TRBJ2-3; perhaps TRBD1 as D (5 bases). There are 14 residues in the CDR3. Trimming removed 7 bases at V and 0 bases at J, with 11 bases between. CDR3 DNA sequence: TGTGCCAGCAAGACAGTTCCCAGCACAGATACGCAGTATTTT. This sequence encodes CASKTVPSTDTQYF.

V gene TRBV12-3 or TRBV12-4 combines with J gene TRBJ1-2; D may be TRBD1 (6 bases). V gave up 6 bases and J gave up 8 bases, with 19 bases separating them. The CDR3 totals 14 residues. CDR3 loop: CASSQPTGSGGYTF. CDR3 sequence (DNA): TGTGCCAGCAGCCAACCCACAGGGAGTGGAGGCTACACCTTC.

This clonotype was detected ten times or more. V and J are TRBV12-3 or TRBV12-4 and TRBJ2-7; 13 nucleotides align to TRBD2. V gave up 6 bases and J gave up 6 bases; unmatched junction bases: 5. This CDR3 is 14 amino acids long. CDR3 nucleotide sequence: TGTGCCAGCAGCCCAACTAGCGGGAGGGCCGAGCAGTACTTC. This sequence encodes CASSPTSGRAEQYF.

In its sample, this clonotype was seen a few times. The V call is TRBV20-1, the J call TRBJ2-5, with 9 nucleotides matching TRBD2. The CDR3 is made up of 13 amino acids. Trimming cost V 6 bases and J 2 bases; bases outside gene matches: 4. Germline CDR1 DFQATT, CDR2 SNEGSKA (reference sequence). Here the CDR3 DNA reads TGCAGTGCCGGGACTAGCCAACAAGAGACCCAGTACTTC. This translates into CSAGTSQQETQYF.